Following are 27 T cell receptor beta chains from one sample sequenced in a study of cytomegalovirus exposure and HLA in healthy donors. The PCR had 60 Vbeta and 13 Jbeta primers. Sequencing used immunoSEQ multiplex PCR; TCRdb keeps in-frame clones, though not all of them. The sample totals approximately 51,000 clones; its top ten clones hold roughly a quarter. The sequenced sample was PBMCs. All receptors come from a man aged 35 to 55 in good health and CMV-seropositive.

V and J are TRBV5-1 and TRBJ1-2; D possibly corresponds to TRBD1 (6 bases). Germline loops: CDR1 SGHRS, CDR2 YFSETQ. Trimming took 0 bases from V and 4 from J, leaving 10 bases between them. CDR3 length: 14 residues. As DNA, the CDR3 is TGCGCCAGCAGCTTGGGGACAGCGACCTATGGCTACACCTTC. Its protein product is CASSLGTATYGYTF.

This chain connects TRBV7-7 to TRBJ2-1, with TRBD1 as a possible D gene (5 bases). Trimming removed 5 bases at V and 6 bases at J, with 11 bases between. Germline V gives CDR1 SSHAT, CDR2 FNYEAQ (reference sequence). This CDR3 comprises 13 residues. CDR3 sequence (DNA): TGTGCCAGCAGCCCTCAAGGGGTCAATGAGCAGTTCTTC. Amino acid sequence: CASSPQGVNEQFF. Full variable domain (missing parts from reference TRBV7-7 and TRBJ2-1): GAGVSQSPRYKVTKRGQDVTLRCDPISSHATLYWYQQALGQGPEFLTYFNYEAQPDKSGLPSDRFSAERPEGSISTLTIQRTEQRDSAMYRCASSPQGVNEQFFGPGTRLTVL.

The chain is built from TRBV2 and TRBJ1-2; D is ambiguous. In germline, CDR1 is SNHLY, CDR2 FYNNEI. The V and J ends lost 8 bases and 4 bases respectively, with 17 bases between them. The CDR3 has 14 amino acids. The CDR3 DNA reads as TGTGCCAGCCGACCTTCGGCGGTTACCTATGGCTACACCTTC. It is translated as CASRPSAVTYGYTF.

V usage is TRBV27 and J usage is TRBJ1-2; TRBD1 might be the D (6 bases). The germline V gene encodes CDR1 MNHEY and CDR2 SMNVEV (reference sequence). Trimming removed 5 bases at V and 7 bases at J, with 8 bases between. The CDR3 consists of 11 residues. The CDR3 spells CASSTGFGYTF. In nucleotides, the CDR3 is TGTGCCAGCAGTACAGGGTTTGGCTACACCTTC.

The chain links TRBV6-5 to TRBJ1-6; possible D gene TRBD1, 6 bases. V was trimmed by 8 bases and J by 14 bases, leaving 19 bases between them. Looked up from germline, CDR1 is MNHEY and CDR2 is SVGAGI. CDR3 length equals 13 residues. The CDR3 DNA sequence: TGTGCCAGCCTAAGGGCAGGGGAGAGGACCCTCCACTTT. It specifies CASLRAGERTLHF.

The chain recombines TRBV6-5 with TRBJ2-7; D possibly corresponds to TRBD1 (5 bases). The V gene lost 2 bases and the J gene lost 0 bases, with 14 bases spanning the gap. The length of the CDR3 is 16 residues. Germline V gene sequence: CDR1 MNHEY, CDR2 SVGAGI. In DNA, the CDR3 is TGTGCCAGCAGTTACGGTACAGGCTCTCTCTCCTACGAGCAGTACTTC. As protein: CASSYGTGSLSYEQYF.

The J gene is TRBJ2-7, the V gene TRBV15; 8 bases fit TRBD2. Germline V CDR1 and CDR2: LNHNV, YYDKDF (reference sequence). The CDR3 runs to 15 residues. The V segment lost 2 bases and the J segment 6 bases; nucleotides outside the gene matches: 9. In nucleotides, the CDR3 is TGTGCCACCAGCAGACCCCCGGGACTAGGTGCCGAGCAGTACTTC. It codes for CATSRPPGLGAEQYF.

The rearrangement uses TRBV30 and TRBJ2-2; TRBD2 agrees at 10 bases. The CDR3 runs 16 residues. Germline V CDR1 and CDR2: GTSNPN, SVGIG (reference sequence). J was trimmed by 1 base and V by 7 bases; bases with no gene match: 9. This CDR3 is CASSGSEGRNTGELFF. The CDR3 nucleotides are TGTGCCTCTAGCGGGAGTGAAGGAAGGAACACCGGGGAGCTGTTTTTT. The entire variable domain, with the rest obtained from reference TRBV30 and TRBJ2-2, is as follows: SQTIHQWPATLVQPVGSPLSLECTVEGTSNPNLYWYRQAAGRGLQLLFYSVGIGQISSEVPQNLSASRPQDRQFILSSKKLLLSDSGFYLCASSGSEGRNTGELFFGEGSRLTVL.

The V gene is TRBV10-1, the J gene TRBJ2-7; TRBD2 is a possible D gene (5 bases). CDR3 size: 12 residues. The germline V gene has CDR1 WNHNN and CDR2 SYGVQD (reference sequence). V lost 3 bases and J 8 bases, leaving 11 bases between the germline ends. CDR3 in DNA: TGCGCCAGCAGTGATGCGGGTCCGCAGCAGTACTTC. Translation gives CASSDAGPQQYF.

V is TRBV5-1 and J is TRBJ2-5; D not resolved. This CDR3 is built from 13 residues. The V and J ends lost 5 bases and 1 base respectively, with 9 bases between them. Per the germline V gene, CDR1 is SGHRS and CDR2 is YFSETQ. CDR3 region: CASRVAVQETQYF. In nucleotides, the CDR3 is TGCGCCAGCAGGGTTGCAGTCCAAGAGACCCAGTACTTC.

The V and J genes are TRBV7-9 and TRBJ2-1; 8 positions match TRBD2. The J segment lost 6 bases and the V segment lost 5 bases, leaving 3 bases of the junction unmatched. The germline CDR1 and CDR2 sequences are SEHNR and FQNEAQ (reference sequence). The CDR3 has 13 amino acids. The CDR3 DNA follows: TGTGCCAGCAGCCCCGGGGGGGTCAATGAGCAGTTCTTC. Residues: CASSPGGVNEQFF.

The chain employs TRBV2 and TRBJ2-7, with a weak D call TRBD1 (5 bases). Germline lookup yields CDR1 SNHLY and CDR2 FYNNEI. The CDR3 runs to 13 residues. V was trimmed by 7 bases and J by 7 bases, leaving 17 bases between them. CDR3 loop: CASTVSRSGEQYF. Here the CDR3 DNA reads TGTGCCAGCACGGTTTCGAGATCAGGGGAGCAGTACTTC.

The CDR3, as DNA: TGTGCCAGCAGTGACTCGTCTTCCAATCAGCCCCAGCATTTT. Translated, it gives CASSDSSSNQPQHF. The rearrangement links TRBV2 to TRBJ1-5; D unresolved. The CDR3 runs 14 residues. V lost 3 bases and J lost 3, with 9 bases in between. From germline, CDR1 is SNHLY and CDR2 FYNNEI.

The chain carries TRBV29-1 and TRBJ2-5; D might be TRBD1 (5 bases). With the DNA end fitting TRBJ2-7 better, the J assignment may be wrong. The CDR3 contains 12 residues. Germline CDR1 and CDR2: SQVTM and ANQGSEA. The CDR3 sequence: CSVQGSTYEQYF. In DNA form, the CDR3 reads TGCAGCGTTCAGGGTAGCACCTACGAGCAGTACTTC.

The V and J genes are TRBV28 and TRBJ1-6, with no clear D. CDR1 MDHEN and CDR2 SYDVKM come from the germline V gene. The V end was cut by 3 bases, the J end by 0 bases, with 12 bases between. This CDR3 has 17 amino acids. Here the CDR3 DNA reads TGTGCCAGCAGTTTGGCGCGGAGGAGCTCCTATAATTCACCCCTCCACTTT. Translated: CASSLARRSSYNSPLHF.

This sequence joins TRBV4-2 and TRBJ2-1; 13 positions match TRBD2. Germline V gives CDR1 LGHNA, CDR2 YNFKEQ. V was clipped by 1 base and J by 9 bases; unmatched bases: 3. The CDR3 is 15 residues long. CDR3 in amino acids: CASSQVGLAGTEQFF. CDR3 nucleotide sequence: TGTGCCAGCAGCCAAGTGGGACTAGCGGGGACTGAGCAGTTCTTC.

The chain carries TRBV19 and TRBJ1-5, with D hard to call. This CDR3 comprises 13 residues. Trimming stripped 3 bases from V and 8 bases from J, with 11 bases between. The V gene's germline CDR1 is LNHDA and CDR2 SQIVND (reference sequence). The DNA of the CDR3 is TGTGCCAGTAGTATCGGGAATAGGGAGCCCCAGCATTTT. It encodes CASSIGNREPQHF.

The chain employs TRBV6-5 and TRBJ2-1; 7 bases match TRBD1. Germline V lookup: CDR1 MNHEY, CDR2 SVGAGI. This CDR3 spans 15 amino acids. With V trimmed by 7 bases and J by 1 base, 7 bases remained unmatched. CDR3 sequence (DNA): TGTGCCAGCACCCCCCCGACAGGGTCCTACAATGAGCAGTTCTTC. Amino acids: CASTPPTGSYNEQFF.

The J gene is TRBJ1-2, the V gene TRBV30; 10 bases fit TRBD1. The CDR3 extends over 11 amino acids. The germline CDR1 and CDR2 sequences are GTSNPN and SVGIG (reference sequence). V gave up 5 bases and J gave up 8 bases; unmatched junction bases: 2. CDR3: CAWGQGGGYTF. CDR3 nucleotide sequence: TGTGCCTGGGGACAGGGGGGCGGCTACACCTTC.

The rearrangement uses TRBV5-4 and TRBJ2-5, with 7 bases lining up with TRBD2. The J call is uncertain, as TRBJ2-7 better fits the DNA end. There are 14 residues in the CDR3. Germline CDR1 is SGHNT and CDR2 is YYREEE (reference sequence). This CDR3 is CASSSQSGVHEQYF. The CDR3, as DNA: TGTGCCAGCAGTTCGCAAAGCGGGGTTCACGAGCAGTACTTC.

V is TRBV5-5 and J is TRBJ2-3; a weak D match, TRBD2 (5 bases). Trimming shortened V by 0 bases and J by 5 bases, and 10 bases separated the two germline ends. This CDR3 is built from 14 residues. CDR1 is SGHKS, CDR2 YYEKEE, per germline (reference sequence). Written as DNA, the CDR3 is TGTGCCAGCAGCTTGGCCGGGAACCTAGATACGCAGTATTTT. Translated: CASSLAGNLDTQYF.

The gene calls are TRBV7-3 and TRBJ2-7; TRBD1 is a possible D gene (5 bases). From germline, CDR1 is SGHTA and CDR2 FQGTGA. Trimming pared 5 bases from V and 2 bases from J, leaving 10 bases between. This CDR3 comprises 13 residues. The CDR3 sequence: CASSRDSTYEQYF. The CDR3 DNA is TGTGCCAGCAGCCGTGACAGTACCTACGAGCAGTACTTC.

This chain connects TRBV2 to TRBJ2-5; 7 nucleotides match TRBD1. From germline, CDR1 is SNHLY and CDR2 FYNNEI. The CDR3 runs 13 residues. The V segment lost 4 bases and the J segment 1 base; nucleotides outside the gene matches: 0. The CDR3 nucleotides read TGTGCCAGCAGTGGACAGGGCCAAGAGACCCAGTACTTC. It encodes CASSGQGQETQYF.

The genes are TRBV2 and TRBJ2-5; D is perhaps TRBD2 (6 bases). Germline lookup yields CDR1 SNHLY and CDR2 FYNNEI. V dropped 8 bases and J dropped 2 bases, with 15 bases sitting between them. This CDR3 region has 14 residues. CDR3 bases: TGTGCCAGCCCCCCAGCGGGCAATCAAGAGACCCAGTACTTC. It translates to CASPPAGNQETQYF.

Details on this clone: One junction end disagrees with the germline gene, perhaps due to a read error. The chain has TRBV4-1 and TRBJ2-5; 9 bases agree with TRBD1. The DNA end is more similar to TRBJ2-7, so the J call may be wrong. CDR1 is MGHRA and CDR2 is YSYEKL in the germline V gene. The CDR3 spans 21 residues. The CDR3 region has the DNA TGCGCCAGCAGCCAAGATCCAGAGGTCTTGGTGTGGGGACAGGGCTCCCACGAGCAGTACTTC. The encoded protein is CASSQDPEVLVWGQGSHEQYF.

The rearrangement links TRBV19 to TRBJ1-5; TRBD1 is a possible D gene (6 bases). The CDR3 contains 12 residues. Germline CDR1 LNHDA, CDR2 SQIVND (reference sequence). V dropped 5 bases and J dropped 6 bases, with 8 bases sitting between them. CDR3 in amino acids: CASSLQGQPQHF. As DNA, the CDR3 is TGTGCCAGTAGTTTACAGGGTCAGCCCCAGCATTTT.

With respect to this clone: Lacking the conserved final phenylalanine or tryptophan, this CDR3 likely reflects a read error. No DNA is shown, since the ends of the CDR3 on it are uncertain; the CDR3 is the one TCRdb lists. The chain links TRBV10-1 to TRBJ2-4; the DNA was not compared with TRBD1, the D call given in the table. From germline, CDR1 is WNHNN and CDR2 SYGVQD (reference sequence). 11 amino acids form the CDR3, both terminal residues included. The CDR3 sequence is CASMNDRAPFL.